These 13 T cell receptor beta chains originate from one sample sequenced in a study of blood T cell repertoires in COVID-19. Measured with immunoSEQ multiplex PCR; TCRdb has only the in-frame clones, and not every one. The data show some 120,000 clones, 70% to 85% seen once. Sample: peripheral blood. All receptors derive from a man aged 70 or older with active or convalescent COVID-19.

The chain carries TRBV24-1 and TRBJ2-3, with D possibly matching TRBD1 (5 bases). The length of the CDR3 is 13 residues. Germline V gene sequence: CDR1 KGHDR, CDR2 SFDVKD. Trimming shortened V by 5 bases and J by 2 bases, and 7 bases separated the two germline ends. The CDR3 DNA sequence: TGTGCCACCAGTGCCAGGGACACAGATACGCAGTATTTT. This gives the protein CATSARDTDTQYF.

V usage is TRBV15 and J usage is TRBJ1-4; TRBD1 agrees at 7 bases. V was pared by 3 bases and J by 3 bases, with 4 bases of the junction left unmatched. This CDR3 region has 15 residues. CDR1 is LNHNV, CDR2 YYDKDF, per germline (reference sequence). Here the CDR3 reads CATSRSGGSNEKLFF. DNA for the CDR3: TGTGCCACCAGCAGGTCAGGGGGATCTAATGAAAAACTGTTTTTT.

This clone came up a few times. This same CDR3 is encoded by further DNA sequences in the sample. V gene TRBV9 combines with J gene TRBJ2-5; 7 positions match TRBD1. The CDR3 length is 14 residues. V lost 0 bases and J lost 4; bases outside the gene matches: 3. Germline assignment: CDR1 SGDLS and CDR2 YYNGEE. CDR3: CASSVGSGGETQYF. DNA for the CDR3: TGTGCCAGCAGCGTAGGGTCAGGGGGAGAGACCCAGTACTTC.

V and J are TRBV10-3 and TRBJ2-2; maybe TRBD1 (6 bases). The V gene lost 7 bases and the J gene lost 3 bases, with 9 bases spanning the gap. The CDR3 is 13 amino acids. Germline V gives CDR1 ENHRY, CDR2 SYGVKD. CDR3 in amino acids: CAITPGDTGELFF. The CDR3 DNA is TGTGCCATCACCCCAGGGGACACCGGGGAGCTGTTTTTT.

CDR3: CASSPTTGYNYGYTF. CDR3 coding DNA: TGCGCCAGCAGCCCCACGACAGGGTATAACTATGGCTACACCTTC. The chain carries TRBV4-3 and TRBJ1-2; TRBD1 aligns across 7 bases. CDR1 and CDR2 from the germline V gene are LGHNA and YSLEER. CDR3 length: 15 residues. Losses at the gene ends were 4 bases for V and 1 base for J; bases not matched to a gene: 6.

This chain connects TRBV5-8 to TRBJ2-4; D is possibly TRBD1 (5 bases). Trimming removed 2 bases from V and 1 base from J, with 10 bases in between. Germline V gene data show CDR1 as SGHTS and CDR2 as YDEGEE. The CDR3 is made up of 15 amino acids. CDR3: CASSFGAGAKNIQYF. As DNA, the CDR3 is TGTGCCAGCAGCTTTGGGGCAGGGGCCAAAAACATTCAGTACTTC.

This chain links TRBV19 with TRBJ1-6; maybe TRBD1 (6 bases). Germline CDR1 reads LNHDA; CDR2 reads SQIVND (reference sequence). This CDR3 comprises 16 residues. Trimming stripped 1 base from V and 8 bases from J, with 15 bases between. The CDR3 region is CASSIGQWDTYSPLHF. CDR3 nucleotide sequence: TGTGCCAGTAGTATAGGTCAGTGGGACACGTATTCACCCCTCCACTTT. The whole variable domain, remainder taken from reference TRBV19 and TRBJ1-6, is DGGITQSPKYLFRKEGQNVTLSCEQNLNHDAMYWYRQDPGQGLRLIYYSQIVNDFQKGDIAEGYSVSREKKESFPLTVTSAQKNPTAFYLCASSIGQWDTYSPLHFGNGTRLTVT.

The chain has TRBV24-1 and TRBJ1-5, with D maybe TRBD1 (5 bases). V lost 10 bases, J lost 0 bases, and 24 bases lay in between. Germline V lookup: CDR1 KGHDR, CDR2 SFDVKD. The CDR3 spans 18 residues. CDR3 in amino acids: CATKNYGGSLYSNQPQHF. DNA for the CDR3: TGTGCCACAAAGAACTACGGGGGGTCCCTATATAGCAATCAGCCCCAGCATTTT.

The chain recombines TRBV3-1 (or the pseudogene TRBV3-2) with TRBJ1-2; 9 bases fit TRBD1. CDR1 is LGHDT and CDR2 is YNNKEL in the germline V gene (reference sequence). J lost 7 bases, V lost 2 bases, and 8 bases had no gene match. The CDR3 is made up of 15 amino acids. The CDR3 region is CASSQSSGTGSGYTF. CDR3 coding DNA: TGTGCCAGCAGCCAATCCTCCGGGACAGGGAGTGGCTACACCTTC.

The chain couples TRBV6-1 to TRBJ1-2; possibly TRBD1 for D (5 bases). V was trimmed by 1 base and J by 2 bases, leaving 11 bases between them. Germline V lookup: CDR1 MNHNS, CDR2 SASEGT. The CDR3 is 15 amino acids. The CDR3 nucleotides are TGTGCCAGCAGTGAAGTAAAGACAGTAAACTATGGCTACACCTTC. Translating it yields CASSEVKTVNYGYTF.

V is TRBV28 and J is TRBJ2-7; maybe TRBD1 (5 bases). Trimming pared 5 bases from V and 1 base from J, leaving 15 bases between. CDR3 length: 15 amino acids. CDR1 and CDR2 (germline): MDHEN, SYDVKM. The DNA for the CDR3 is TGTGCCAGCAGTACAATAAGGGGTAGGTCCTACGAGCAGTACTTC. Translation: CASSTIRGRSYEQYF. Full variable domain (missing parts from reference TRBV28 and TRBJ2-7): DVKVTQSSRYLVKRTGEKVFLECVQDMDHENMFWYRQDPGLGLRLIYFSYDVKMKEKGDIPEGYSVSREKKERFSLILESASTNQTSMYLCASSTIRGRSYEQYFGPGTRLTVT.

Only a few counts were recorded for this clone. The V gene is TRBV2, the J gene TRBJ1-6; D might be TRBD1 (6 bases). Trimming shortened V by 4 bases and J by 8 bases, and 12 bases separated the two germline ends. This CDR3 has 14 residues. Germline V gives CDR1 SNHLY, CDR2 FYNNEI. Here the CDR3 DNA reads TGTGCCAGCAGTGGTGGCAGGGGATATTCACCCCTCCACTTT. Amino acid sequence: CASSGGRGYSPLHF.

This sequence joins TRBV5-5 and TRBJ2-7, with no clear D. The germline gives CDR1 SGHKS, CDR2 YYEKEE (reference sequence). V lost 2 bases, J lost 0 bases, and 6 bases lay in between. CDR3 length: 13 amino acids. The CDR3 DNA reads TGTGCCAGCAGCTTCTGGAGCTCCTACGAGCAGTACTTC. Protein sequence: CASSFWSSYEQYF.